The T cell receptor beta chain under discussion was sequenced for a study of cytomegalovirus exposure and HLA in healthy donors listed by TCRdb under 2017. The study in broad terms: An earlier analysis of some 500 of the donors reported 250 to 300 Gb of sequence data and 100 million to 130 million unique TCR beta sequences from 190 million or so T cells. Roughly 300 gigabases of sequencing data and approximately 91 million unique TCR sequences made up an early release that covered roughly 670 HLA-typed donors. Among the roughly 370 genotyped donors, more than 70% belonged to the genetic ancestry cluster associated with self-reported Caucasian donors. The study was designed to test whether signatures of past pathogen exposure could be identified by cataloging public T cell receptors. Using immunosequencing, the study profiled T cell repertoires from 500 to 800 subjects and related those repertoires to cytomegalovirus serostatus. In addition to the first cohort of 666 subjects, a separate validation cohort of 120 different subjects was used. High-throughput TCR immunosequencing, statistical association of individual TCRs with disease status, and machine learning were combined to predict cytomegalovirus infection status. To study patterns of TCR occurrence, a later analysis re-analyzed previously published TCR beta repertoires from 666 donors and added high-resolution HLA genotyping. Rather than using new phenotypic data, the later analysis identified candidate immune exposures from TCR beta sequences and from how often those sequences occurred across donors. To decide whether each TCR beta V gene segment behaved as functional or pseudogenic, an earlier analysis of fewer than 750 of the donors relied on high-throughput TCR beta sequencing. Alongside the repertoire data, information on donor age, sex, ethnicity and CMV serostatus was compiled. In a later genetic analysis, genome-wide SNP genotypes for about 65% of the roughly 670 donors were used, and that subset was treated as a discovery cohort. All discovery cohort repertoires had been generated on a single sequencing platform. HLA typing covered class I and class II loci at four-digit resolution. Typing coverage varied by locus: 629-630 donors for A, B, C, DRB1 and DQB1; roughly 500 for DQA1; 606 for DPA1; roughly 450 for DPB1. Five DR-DQ haplotypes were treated as single units for association and clustering because of strong linkage in the cohort. On average, around 240,000 unique TCR beta nucleotide sequences were sequenced per donor among about 400 genotyped donors of the cohort, with roughly 18% of those sequences being non-productive.

With regard to this clone: The antigen it binds to is not known. No base-level quality is on record; no much larger clone is a single base apart.

The CDR3 goes from the cysteine to the phenylalanine over 14 residues. Solely the CDR3 DNA is kept, with 42 bases framed from the first base. CDR1 and CDR2 (SGHVS, FNYEAQ) derive from the germline V gene. The germline V end is reduced by 5 bases and the J end by 4 bases; junction bases left unmatched: 7. The cohort was made up of roughly 670 healthy bone marrow donors. Cohort members were all nominally healthy when sampled, although unrecorded immune exposures were likely present. The donor was CMV seronegative and was included in the group of a few hundred seronegative cohort members. A peripheral blood sample was provided by each donor, and peripheral blood mononuclear cells were used for TCR beta sequencing. The Qiagen DNeasy Blood Extraction Kit was used to extract genomic DNA from the blood cell samples. General conclusions and limits of the study: Compared with the 666-donor mean, donors in an Asian-associated ancestry cluster had fewer N-insertions in productive TCRs, according to a later genetic analysis. The authors suggested that the approach could potentially be generalized to other disease states and immunological phenotypes. Several of the top co-occurrence clusters appeared to be linked to parvovirus B19, influenza, CMV and Epstein-Barr virus, according to a later analysis. Three of the identified cytomegalovirus-associated TCR beta chains were confirmed in vitro to be specific for cytomegalovirus antigens. In an earlier analysis of some 540 of the donors, most TCR beta V segments appeared in productive rearrangements about 87% or about 30% of the time, broadly matching IMGT annotations. A later analysis found that TCR association rates varied across HLA loci, with DRB1 alleles showing the most associated TCRs and HLA-C alleles the fewest. Only TCR beta chains were sequenced in this cohort, and the absence of alpha or paired-chain data limited detectable features. In the study, around 150 TCR beta chains were listed as associated with cytomegalovirus. A further reported finding was that TCR beta sequences accurately predicted the HLA-A and HLA-B alleles for most subjects in the first cohort. In both the original and validation cohorts, the classifier was reported to diagnose cytomegalovirus status with high specificity and sensitivity. According to a later analysis, most CMV-associated TCR beta chains appeared to be HLA-restricted, and the HLA associations seemed to be driven largely by CMV exposure. Because some donors lacked HLA typing at each locus, the association tests relied only on the typed subset. Sequencing depth was assumed to be roughly uniform across donors in the presence/absence analyses, though that assumption may not hold. When HLA alleles, especially DR and DQ, strongly co-occurred, TCR associations were difficult to assign to individual alleles. For the cohort, immune exposure information was limited to CMV serostatus. A cluster of highly shared sequence variants was judged likely to be a technical artifact of the sequencing pipeline. Some IMGT-functional V segments, including TRBV6-2 and TRBV6-3, could not be distinguished by the 87-base-pair reads and were therefore excluded. Across donors, most TCR sequences were observed very rarely, whereas some public TCRs were present in many individuals. A later genetic analysis associated a missense DCLRE1C variant with V-gene and J-gene trimming of TCR beta chains, and an independent cohort replicated the association. Linkage disequilibrium might explain the correlated functional status among segregating V segments, but an unknown experimental factor could not be ruled out. The earlier analysis of some 540 of the donors excluded seventeen rarely observed V segments, including chromosome 9 orphons, because counts were too low. In a later analysis, HLA-associated TCR beta chains were found to be more clonally expanded and to have lower generation probabilities than equally common non-associated chains. In a later analysis, 16,951 TCR beta sequences were associated with specific HLA alleles at a false discovery rate of 0.05.

The method behind the library was the immunoSEQ multiplex PCR assay. A mixture of 60 forward primers for TCR Vbeta segments and 13 reverse primers for TCR Jbeta segments was used in the multiplex PCR. Amplification of the CDR3 region of rearranged TCR beta genes was performed with a multiplex PCR assay on genomic DNA. The amplified TCR beta libraries were sequenced on the Illumina HiSeq System as 87-base-pair reads. The study's own analysis went as follows. A later analysis counted approximately 76 million unique TCR beta chains across the 666 repertoires, and roughly 9.9 million of these chains were shared by at least two donors. Raw reads were error-corrected and collapsed into unique sequences by a nearest-neighbor algorithm in which closely related sequences were merged to remove PCR and sequencing errors. To assign V, D and J gene segments, CDR3 sequences were aligned to IMGT reference sequences. For a sequence to be retained, a match of at least six nucleotides was required to both a V gene segment and a J gene segment. A rearrangement counted as productive if the CDR3 had no stop codons and remained in frame with V and J, and every other rearrangement counted as non-productive. CDR3 was defined by IMGT convention, running from the second conserved V-encoded cysteine to the conserved J-encoded phenylalanine. The earlier analysis of about 610 of the donors excluded sequences that lacked an unambiguous match to a single V gene segment. In an earlier analysis of approximately 590 of the donors, V segments were called functional above 56.7% productive rearrangements and were called segregating when the between-donor standard deviation exceeded 5%. A statistical classification framework was developed to diagnose cytomegalovirus status using the catalog of TCR beta chain sequences. In a later analysis, V and J genes were assigned by comparing TCR nucleotide sequences against IMGT/GENE-DB human TR gene sequences. A later analysis assigned CDR3 sequences and most-parsimonious VDJ recombination scenarios with the TCRdist pipeline. In a later analysis, every TCR beta chain was defined by the combination of its CDR3 amino acid sequence and its V-gene family, and reads without a unique V-gene family were dropped. To address suspected cross-contamination and a sequencing artifact, a later analysis removed approximately 590 highly shared, low-generation-probability nucleotide sequences. For each public chain, a later analysis derived a clonal expansion index from normalized ranks of inferred template counts within each repertoire. A later analysis computed generation probabilities with a VDJ recombination model fitted to out-of-frame rearrangements, and checked the results against IGoR. Hypergeometric tests were used in a later analysis to score TCR-TCR, TCR-HLA and TCR-CMV co-occurrence, with a repertoire-size bias correction applied to the TCR pairs. False discovery rates were estimated in a later analysis by permuting HLA or CMV assignments 20 times. A later analysis grouped co-occurring TCRs with DBSCAN, adding TCRdist sequence similarity when clustering within HLA-allele-positive subsets. Co-occurrence clustering excluded repertoires with fewer than 30,000 or more than 120,000 public chains, plus five with anomalous nucleotide sharing. TCRdb limited this immuneACCESS table to in-frame rearrangements with V and J called. A share of clones is missing; checked studies link under half to unresolved V genes, and the rest is unexplained. D and trimming were read from the DNA, whereas the V and J calls and clone size are those reported in that table. Recorded for this sample are about 160,000 clones; more than 65% of them occurred a single time. The ten largest make up approximately 1.3% of the sample.

The chain couples TRBV7-6 to TRBJ2-5; 7 bases in the middle match TRBD2. The source is a man aged 25-45 years in good health and CMV-seronegative. Sequenced: PBMCs. The CDR3 here reads CASSPVGGRETQYF. The nucleotide sequence is TGTGCCAGCAGCCCCGTGGGCGGGAGAGAGACCCAGTACTTC.